Listed below are T cell receptor beta chains from one sample, sequenced in a study of T-cell memory formation after mild COVID-19. TCRdb processed the 5' RACE reads anew with MiXCR; each CDR3 protein has one entry. The profile covers approximately 300,000 distinct CDR3 sequences, with about a sixth appearing a single time and about a fifth taken by the ten largest. Sequenced input: PBMCs or a T cell subset sorted from them (not recorded which). These receptors were collected from a man aged 18 to 35 who had mild COVID-19 (a few samples of this study predate the infection). Cell type and time point are not known. Both conserved end residues are part of each CDR3. The order of the fields is clone size, CDR3 length, J gene, D gene, V gene, CDR3 protein, CDR3 DNA. The D gene is left open where the match is weak. Clone size is given for some rows only: seen once, a few or many times, or a class if the clone is expanded.

many 17 TRBJ2-3 TRBD2 TRBV7-2 CASSPTGTSGGPDTQYF TGTGCCAGCAGCCCGACCGGGACTAGCGGGGGCCCGGATACGCAGTATTTT
many 14 TRBJ2-3 NA TRBV7-9 CASEIRGGTDTQYF TGTGCCAGCGAGATACGTGGGGGCACAGATACGCAGTATTTT
NA 16 TRBJ1-2 NA TRBV12-3/TRBV12-4 CASSPHPGRALFGYTF TGTGCCAGCAGCCCCCACCCGGGTAGGGCCCTTTTTGGCTACACCTTC
few 15 TRBJ1-5 NA TRBV15 CATSRGSQSNQPQHF TGTGCCACCAGCAGAGGATCCCAAAGCAATCAGCCCCAGCATTTT
few 13 TRBJ2-1 NA TRBV20-1 CSAREDSYNEQFF TGCAGTGCTCGCGAAGATTCCTACAATGAGCAGTTCTTC
NA 15 TRBJ2-5 NA TRBV6-2/TRBV6-3 CASSYSELHQETQYF TGTGCCAGCAGTTACTCGGAACTCCACCAAGAGACCCAGTACTTC
many 15 TRBJ2-1 NA TRBV7-2 CASSPAALVYNEQFF TGTGCCAGCAGTCCAGCGGCTCTGGTATACAATGAGCAGTTCTTC
NA 15 TRBJ2-1 TRBD1 TRBV27 CASTLDRTGVDEQFF TGTGCCAGCACCCTGGACCGGACAGGGGTAGATGAGCAGTTCTTC
NA 16 TRBJ2-2 TRBD1 TRBV28 CASRPPGQANTGELFF TGTGCCAGCAGGCCGCCGGGACAGGCGAACACCGGGGAGCTGTTTTTT
few 15 TRBJ1-3 TRBD1 TRBV9 CASSVHRGPGNTIYF TGTGCCAGCAGCGTCCACAGGGGCCCTGGAAACACCATATATTTT
many 15 TRBJ2-2 TRBD1 TRBV7-9 CASSIPGQPTGELFF TGTGCCAGCAGCATCCCGGGACAGCCCACCGGGGAGCTGTTTTTT
few 14 TRBJ2-5 NA TRBV28 CASSLMGMGETQYF TGTGCCAGCAGTTTAATGGGGATGGGGGAGACCCAGTACTTC
NA 14 TRBJ2-7 TRBD1 TRBV27 CASSMDRGGYEQYF TGTGCCAGCAGTATGGACAGGGGGGGGTACGAGCAGTACTTC
medium-sized 13 TRBJ1-5 NA TRBV27 CASSLSGNQPQHF TGTGCCAGCAGCTTATCCGGCAATCAGCCCCAGCATTTT
NA 16 TRBJ2-3 TRBD2 TRBV18 CASSPPASGGADTQYF TGTGCCAGCTCACCACCGGCCAGCGGGGGGGCGGATACGCAGTATTTT
NA 17 TRBJ2-1 NA TRBV23-1 CASSQSPGALRCNEQFF TGCGCCAGCAGTCAATCGCCTGGGGCCCTCCGGTGCAATGAGCAGTTCTTC
NA 16 TRBJ1-5 NA TRBV7-2 CASSLVWGASNQPQHF TGTGCCAGCAGCTTAGTGTGGGGGGCTTCAAATCAGCCCCAGCATTTT
NA 15 TRBJ1-4 TRBD1 TRBV12-3/TRBV12-4 CASSLRDREDEKLFF TGTGCCAGCAGTTTGAGGGACAGGGAGGATGAAAAACTGTTTTTT
few 14 TRBJ2-7 TRBD1 TRBV11-2 CASKGQGATYEQYF TGTGCCAGCAAAGGACAGGGTGCGACCTACGAGCAGTACTTC
few 12 TRBJ1-4 NA TRBV5-5 CASSLSQGFLFF TGTGCCAGCAGCTTGTCCCAGGGATTCCTGTTTTTT
NA 14 TRBJ1-1 NA TRBV7-2 CASSQRWGDTEAFF TGTGCCAGCAGCCAGCGGTGGGGGGACACTGAAGCTTTCTTT
NA 15 TRBJ2-7 TRBD1 TRBV18 CASSLDRVGTGEQYF TGTGCCAGCTCACTTGACAGGGTAGGGACGGGCGAGCAGTACTTC
NA 14 TRBJ2-3 NA TRBV7-2 CATDSGIAFDTQYF TGTGCCACCGACTCAGGGATAGCGTTTGATACGCAGTATTTT
few 15 TRBJ1-2 NA TRBV6-1 CASSDGRIINYGYTF TGTGCCAGCAGTGACGGCAGGATCATTAACTATGGCTACACCTTC
few 14 TRBJ1-3 NA TRBV20-1 CSARDGSSGNTIYF TGCAGTGCTAGAGATGGGAGCTCTGGAAACACCATATATTTT
few 15 TRBJ2-5 NA TRBV5-1 CASSLVLGADETQYF TGCGCCAGCAGCTTGGTTCTGGGGGCGGACGAGACCCAGTACTTC
NA 13 TRBJ2-1 NA TRBV7-9 CASSLAGVDEQFF TGTGCCAGCAGCTTAGCGGGGGTCGATGAGCAGTTCTTC
NA 16 TRBJ2-7 TRBD2 TRBV20-1 CSARDPAGGHSDEQYF TGCAGTGCTAGAGATCCAGCGGGGGGCCATTCGGACGAGCAGTACTTC